This T cell receptor beta chain was identified in a study of T cells in Graves' hyperthyroidism and ophthalmopathy. Amplification of TCR beta CDR3 regions used RNA as the template. Researchers ran a first-round RT-PCR on the TCR CDR3 using the HTBI primer set. TCRdb analysed the multiplex PCR reads with MiXCR anew, one entry per CDR3 protein. This table holds over 700,000 distinct CDR3 sequences, approximately 40% found once. Cells are PBMCs isolated from more than 8.5 ml of fresh blood. The CDR3 runs to 14 residues. Per the germline V gene, CDR1 is KGHDR and CDR2 is SFDVKD. V lost 9 bases, J lost 6 bases, and 6 bases stayed unmatched. In its sample, this clonotype was seen many times.

What was sequenced was blood. The receptor was derived from a woman aged 35 to 49 with Graves' hyperthyroidism. The V call is TRBV24-1, the J call TRBJ2-2, with TRBD1 identical over 10 bases. The DNA for the CDR3 is TGTGCCACCGGGTATGACAGGGGGCCCGGGGAGCTGTTTTTT. This sequence encodes CATGYDRGPGELFF.